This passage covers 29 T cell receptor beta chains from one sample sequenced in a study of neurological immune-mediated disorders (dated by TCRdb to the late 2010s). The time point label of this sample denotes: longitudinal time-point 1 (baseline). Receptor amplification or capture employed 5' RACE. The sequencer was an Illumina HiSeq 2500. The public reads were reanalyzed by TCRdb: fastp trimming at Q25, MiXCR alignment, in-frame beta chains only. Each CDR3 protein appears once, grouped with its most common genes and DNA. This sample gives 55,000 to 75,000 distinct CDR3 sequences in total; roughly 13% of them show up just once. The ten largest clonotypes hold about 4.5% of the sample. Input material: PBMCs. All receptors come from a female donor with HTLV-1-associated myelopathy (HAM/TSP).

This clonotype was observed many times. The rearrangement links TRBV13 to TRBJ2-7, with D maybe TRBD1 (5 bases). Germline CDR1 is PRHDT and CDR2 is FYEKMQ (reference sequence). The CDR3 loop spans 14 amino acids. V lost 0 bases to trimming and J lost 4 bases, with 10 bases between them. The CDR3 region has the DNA TGTGCCAGCAGCTTAGGCAGGGCATCGTACGAGCAGTACTTC. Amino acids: CASSLGRASYEQYF.

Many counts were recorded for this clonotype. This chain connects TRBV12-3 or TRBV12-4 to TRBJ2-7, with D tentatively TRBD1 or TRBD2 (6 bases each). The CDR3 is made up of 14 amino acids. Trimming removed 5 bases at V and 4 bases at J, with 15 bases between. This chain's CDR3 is CASSTAGGSYEQYF. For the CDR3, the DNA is TGTGCCAGCAGTACGGCCGGGGGCAGTTACGAGCAGTACTTC.

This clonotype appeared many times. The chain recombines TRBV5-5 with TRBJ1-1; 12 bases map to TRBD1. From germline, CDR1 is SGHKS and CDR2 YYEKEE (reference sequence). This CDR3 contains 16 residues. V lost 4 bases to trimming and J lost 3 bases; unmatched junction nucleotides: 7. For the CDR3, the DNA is TGTGCCAGCAGCCGGGACAGGGGGCAGGGGTACACTGAAGCTTTCTTT. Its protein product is CASSRDRGQGYTEAFF.

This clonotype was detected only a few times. In nucleotides, the CDR3 is TGTGCCAGCAGCCCGGCACGGGGCCTGGGCCTGGGCGCTGAGCAGTTCTTC. Its translation is CASSPARGLGLGAEQFF. This rearrangement joins TRBV4-2 to TRBJ2-1; tentatively, D is TRBD1 or TRBD2 (5 bases each). This CDR3 spans 17 amino acids. V lost 4 bases, J lost 9 bases, and 25 bases lay in between. Germline V lookup: CDR1 LGHNA, CDR2 YNFKEQ.

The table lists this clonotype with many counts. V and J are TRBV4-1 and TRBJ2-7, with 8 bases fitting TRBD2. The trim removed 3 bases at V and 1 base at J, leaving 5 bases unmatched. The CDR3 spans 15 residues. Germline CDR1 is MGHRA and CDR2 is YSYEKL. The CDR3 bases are TGCGCCAGCAGCCACGGGGGGGCCGCATCCTACGAGCAGTACTTC. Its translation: CASSHGGAASYEQYF.

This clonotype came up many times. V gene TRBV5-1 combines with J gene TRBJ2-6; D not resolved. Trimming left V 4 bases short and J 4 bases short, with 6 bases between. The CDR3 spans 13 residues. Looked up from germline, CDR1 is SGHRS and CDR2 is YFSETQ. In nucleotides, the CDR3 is TGCGCCAGCAGCGAGACAGGGGCCAACGTCCTGACTTTC. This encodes CASSETGANVLTF. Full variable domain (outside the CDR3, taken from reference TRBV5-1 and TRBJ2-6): KAGVTQTPRYLIKTRGQQVTLSCSPISGHRSVSWYQQTPGQGLQFLFEYFSETQRNKGNFPGRFSGRQFSNSRSEMNVSTLELGDSALYLCASSETGANVLTFGAGSRLTVL.

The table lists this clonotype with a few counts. DNA of the CDR3: TGCGCCAGCAGCTGGGGACAAACCCTGAAGAACGAGCAGTACTTC. It translates to CASSWGQTLKNEQYF. The chain has TRBV5-1 and TRBJ2-7; tentatively, D is TRBD1 (6 bases). Germline V gene sequence: CDR1 SGHRS, CDR2 YFSETQ. V lost 3 bases and J 5 bases, leaving 18 bases between the germline ends. The CDR3 has 15 residues.

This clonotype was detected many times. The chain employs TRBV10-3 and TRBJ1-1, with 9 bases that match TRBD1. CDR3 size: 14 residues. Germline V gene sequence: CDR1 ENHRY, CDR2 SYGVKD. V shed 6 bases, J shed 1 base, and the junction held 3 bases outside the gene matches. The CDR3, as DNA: TGTGCCATCAGCCGACAGGGGGAGAACACTGAAGCTTTCTTT. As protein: CAISRQGENTEAFF.

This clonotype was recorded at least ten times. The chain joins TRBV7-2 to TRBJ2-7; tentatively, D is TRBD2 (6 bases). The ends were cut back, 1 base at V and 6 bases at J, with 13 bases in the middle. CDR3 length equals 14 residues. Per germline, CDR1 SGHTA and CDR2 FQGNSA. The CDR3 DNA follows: TGTGCCAGCAGCTTAGGCGGGGTTCCCCTCGAGCAGTACTTC. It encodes CASSLGGVPLEQYF.

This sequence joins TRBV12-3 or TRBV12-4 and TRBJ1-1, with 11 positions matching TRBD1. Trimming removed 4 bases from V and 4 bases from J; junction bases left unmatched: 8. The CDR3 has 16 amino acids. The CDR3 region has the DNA TGTGCCAGCAGTTGGGGTCCCGGGACAGGGGGCACTGAAGCTTTCTTT. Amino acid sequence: CASSWGPGTGGTEAFF.

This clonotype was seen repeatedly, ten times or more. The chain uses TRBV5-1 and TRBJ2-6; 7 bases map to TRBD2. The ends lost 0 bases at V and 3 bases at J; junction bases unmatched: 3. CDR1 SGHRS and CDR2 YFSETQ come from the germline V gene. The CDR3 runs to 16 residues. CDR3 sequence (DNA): TGCGCCAGCAGCTTGGTAGCGGGTCTTGGGGCCAACGTCCTGACTTTC. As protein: CASSLVAGLGANVLTF.

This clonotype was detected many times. CDR3 in amino acids: CASSQGLADTDTQYF. Written as DNA, the CDR3 is TGTGCCAGCAGTCAGGGACTAGCGGACACAGATACGCAGTATTTT. The chain carries TRBV6-4 and TRBJ2-3, with 11 bases matching TRBD2. Trimming removed 5 bases from V and 2 bases from J; junction bases left unmatched: 3. Germline V lookup: CDR1 MRHNA, CDR2 SNTAGT. This CDR3 spans 15 amino acids.

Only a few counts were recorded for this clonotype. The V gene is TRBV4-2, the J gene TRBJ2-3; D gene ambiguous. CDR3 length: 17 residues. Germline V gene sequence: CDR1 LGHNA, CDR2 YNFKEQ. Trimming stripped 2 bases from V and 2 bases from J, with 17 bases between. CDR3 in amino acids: CASSQSRLSLLTDTQYF. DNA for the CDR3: TGTGCCAGCAGCCAATCACGGCTGTCTCTACTCACAGATACGCAGTATTTT.

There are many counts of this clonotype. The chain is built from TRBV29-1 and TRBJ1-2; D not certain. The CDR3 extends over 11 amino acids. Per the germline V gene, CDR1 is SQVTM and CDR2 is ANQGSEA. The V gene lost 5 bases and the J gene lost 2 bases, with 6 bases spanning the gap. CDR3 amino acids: CSVSENYGYTF. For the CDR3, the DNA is TGCAGCGTTTCGGAGAACTATGGCTACACCTTC.

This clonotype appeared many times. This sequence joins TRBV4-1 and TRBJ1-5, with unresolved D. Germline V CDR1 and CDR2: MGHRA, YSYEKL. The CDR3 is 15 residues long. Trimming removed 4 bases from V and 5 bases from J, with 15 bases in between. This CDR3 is CASSPQGRYDQPQHF. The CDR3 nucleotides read TGCGCCAGCAGCCCTCAAGGGCGGTACGATCAGCCCCAGCATTTT.

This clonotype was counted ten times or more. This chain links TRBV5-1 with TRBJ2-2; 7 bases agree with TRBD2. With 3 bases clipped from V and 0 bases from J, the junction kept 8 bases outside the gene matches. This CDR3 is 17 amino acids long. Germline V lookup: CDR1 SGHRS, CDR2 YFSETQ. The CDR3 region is CASSWSTGGANTGELFF. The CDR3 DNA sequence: TGCGCCAGCAGCTGGAGTACGGGAGGTGCGAACACCGGGGAGCTGTTTTTT. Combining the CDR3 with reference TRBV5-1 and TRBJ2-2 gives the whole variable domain KAGVTQTPRYLIKTRGQQVTLSCSPISGHRSVSWYQQTPGQGLQFLFEYFSETQRNKGNFPGRFSGRQFSNSRSEMNVSTLELGDSALYLCASSWSTGGANTGELFFGEGSRLTVL.

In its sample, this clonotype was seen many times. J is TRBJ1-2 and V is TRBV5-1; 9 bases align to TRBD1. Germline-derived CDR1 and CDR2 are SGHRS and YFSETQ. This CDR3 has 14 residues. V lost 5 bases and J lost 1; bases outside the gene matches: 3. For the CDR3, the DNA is TGCGCCAGCAGTCGGACAGGGGATAACTATGGCTACACCTTC. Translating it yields CASSRTGDNYGYTF.

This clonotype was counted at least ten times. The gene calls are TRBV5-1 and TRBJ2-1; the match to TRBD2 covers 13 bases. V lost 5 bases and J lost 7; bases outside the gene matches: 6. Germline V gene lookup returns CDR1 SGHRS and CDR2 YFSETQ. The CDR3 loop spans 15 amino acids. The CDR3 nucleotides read TGCGCCAGCAGAATGACTAGCGGGGGGATTAATGAGCAGTTCTTC. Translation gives CASRMTSGGINEQFF.

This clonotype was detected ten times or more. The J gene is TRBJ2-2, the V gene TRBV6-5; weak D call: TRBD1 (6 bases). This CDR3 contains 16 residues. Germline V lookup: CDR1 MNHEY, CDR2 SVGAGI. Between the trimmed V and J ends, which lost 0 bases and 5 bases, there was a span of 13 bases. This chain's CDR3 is CASSYSQRTETGELFF. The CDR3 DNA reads TGTGCCAGCAGTTACTCTCAGCGGACAGAGACCGGGGAGCTGTTTTTT.

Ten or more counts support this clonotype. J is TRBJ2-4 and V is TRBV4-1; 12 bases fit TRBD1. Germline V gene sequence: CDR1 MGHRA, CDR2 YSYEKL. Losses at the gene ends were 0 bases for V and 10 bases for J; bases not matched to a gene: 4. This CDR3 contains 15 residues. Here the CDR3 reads CASSQDGTGGVIQYF. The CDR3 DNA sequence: TGCGCCAGCAGCCAAGACGGGACAGGGGGCGTAATTCAGTACTTC.

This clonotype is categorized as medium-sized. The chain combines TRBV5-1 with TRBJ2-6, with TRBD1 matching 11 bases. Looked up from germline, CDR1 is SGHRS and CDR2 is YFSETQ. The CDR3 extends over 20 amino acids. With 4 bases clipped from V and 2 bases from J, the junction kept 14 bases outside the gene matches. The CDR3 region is CASSHRTGGGNSPGANVLTF. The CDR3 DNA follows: TGCGCCAGCAGCCACCGGACAGGGGGCGGTAATTCCCCTGGGGCCAACGTCCTGACTTTC.

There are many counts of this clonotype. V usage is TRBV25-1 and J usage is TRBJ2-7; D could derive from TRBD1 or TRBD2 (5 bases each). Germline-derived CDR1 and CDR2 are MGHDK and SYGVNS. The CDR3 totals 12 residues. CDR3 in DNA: TGTGCCAGCAGTGATAATTGGGGGTCTCCCAAGGTC. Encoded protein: CASSDNWGSPKV.

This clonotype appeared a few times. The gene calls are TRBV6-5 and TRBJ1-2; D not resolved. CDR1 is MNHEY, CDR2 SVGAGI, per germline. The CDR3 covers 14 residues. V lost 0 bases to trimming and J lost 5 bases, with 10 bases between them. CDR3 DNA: TGTGCCAGCAGTTACTCGATGGGGAAGTATGGCTACACCTTC. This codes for CASSYSMGKYGYTF.

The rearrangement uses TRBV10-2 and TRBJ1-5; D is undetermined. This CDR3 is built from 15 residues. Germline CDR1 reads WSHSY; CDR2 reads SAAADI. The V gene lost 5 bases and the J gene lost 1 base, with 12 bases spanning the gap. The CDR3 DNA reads TGCGCCAGCAGTCCTATGGAAAGGAGCAATCAGCCCCAGCATTTT. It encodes CASSPMERSNQPQHF.

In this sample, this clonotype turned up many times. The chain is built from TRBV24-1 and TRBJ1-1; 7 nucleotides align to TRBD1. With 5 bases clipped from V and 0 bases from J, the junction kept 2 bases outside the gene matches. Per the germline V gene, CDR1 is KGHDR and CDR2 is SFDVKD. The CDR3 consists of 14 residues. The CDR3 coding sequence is TGTGCCACCAGTGCAGGGGGGATGAACACTGAAGCTTTCTTT. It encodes CATSAGGMNTEAFF.

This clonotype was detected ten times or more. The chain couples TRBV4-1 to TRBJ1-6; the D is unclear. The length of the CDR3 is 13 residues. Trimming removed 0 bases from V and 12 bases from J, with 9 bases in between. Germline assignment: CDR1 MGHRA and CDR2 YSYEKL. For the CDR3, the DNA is TGCGCCAGCAGCCAAGATGGGATGTTACCCCTCCACTTT. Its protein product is CASSQDGMLPLHF.

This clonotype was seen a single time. This CDR3 reads CASSPGPGVHEQYF. The DNA for the CDR3 is TGTGCCAGCTCACCAGGTCCCGGGGTCCACGAGCAGTACTTC. The chain recombines TRBV18 with TRBJ2-7, with a tentative D call TRBD2 (5 bases). V lost 2 bases and J 5 bases, leaving 13 bases between the germline ends. The CDR3 is 14 amino acids. Germline CDR1 KGHSH, CDR2 LQKENI.

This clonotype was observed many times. The CDR3: CASSLLQGEAFF. The CDR3, as DNA: TGTGCCAGCAGCTTACTACAGGGTGAAGCTTTCTTT. The chain is built from TRBV5-6 and TRBJ1-1; a weak D match, TRBD1 (6 bases). From germline, CDR1 is SGHDT and CDR2 YYEEEE. The V end was cut by 2 bases, the J end by 7 bases, with 9 bases between. The CDR3 spans 12 residues.

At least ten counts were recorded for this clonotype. CDR3: CASSLATGGHGYTF. The CDR3, as DNA: TGTGCCAGCAGCTTGGCCACAGGGGGCCATGGCTACACCTTC. The chain is built from TRBV5-5 and TRBJ1-2, with 9 bases fitting TRBD1. There are 14 residues in the CDR3. The germline gives CDR1 SGHKS, CDR2 YYEKEE (reference sequence). Unmatched junction bases numbered 3, after V lost 0 bases and J lost 6 bases.